A selection of T cell receptor beta chains follows, all from one sample in a study of cytomegalovirus exposure and HLA in healthy donors. The method was immunoSEQ multiplex PCR; TCRdb's version includes in-frame clones alone and lacks a portion of them. The table lists about 190,000 clones, roughly 80% of them singletons. The sample taken for sequencing was PBMCs. The receptors shown here come from a man over 45 in good health and CMV-seronegative. Both conserved end residues are part of each CDR3. The order of the fields is CDR3 DNA, CDR3 protein, D gene, J gene, V gene, clone size. D genes are given only for firm matches. Clone size is shown for a subset of rows, as once, few, many or a class of expanded clone.

TGTGCCAGCAGCAACCAACAGGGGGCAGCCTACGAGCAGTACTTC CASSNQQGAAYEQYF TRBD1 TRBJ2-7 TRBV5-6 .
TGCGCCAGCAGCTTGGTCGGGAGCTACAATGAGCAGTTCTTC CASSLVGSYNEQFF . TRBJ2-1 TRBV5-1 .
TGTGCCAGCAGCGCGGGAGAGCCTCTAGCCAAAAACATTCAGTACTTC CASSAGEPLAKNIQYF TRBD2 TRBJ2-4 TRBV5-8 .
TGTGCCAGCAGTTACCCCCAGGGTACGAATCAGCCCCAGCATTTT CASSYPQGTNQPQHF . TRBJ1-5 TRBV6-6 .
TGTGCCAGCAGCCGTTTAGGGGTCCGAAGCACAGATACGCAGTATTTT CASSRLGVRSTDTQYF . TRBJ2-3 TRBV9 .
TGTGCTAGCAGCCTGACAGAGAACACTGAAGCTTTCTTT CASSLTENTEAFF . TRBJ1-1 TRBV7-7 few
TGTGCAAGTCGCTTTGAACAGGGGATAGAGGCCTATAATTCACCCCTCCACTTT CASRFEQGIEAYNSPLHF . TRBJ1-6 TRBV12-2 .
TGTGCCAGCACCCCGAGACAGGGAAGGTTGGCGAATGAGCAGTTCTTC CASTPRQGRLANEQFF TRBD1 TRBJ2-1 TRBV5-8 .
TGTGCCAGCAGCTGGACAGGTACGGAGACCCAGTACTTC CASSWTGTETQYF TRBD1 TRBJ2-5 TRBV7-2 .
TGTGCCAGTAGTCGGGGACTAGCGGGAAAGACCCAGTACTTC CASSRGLAGKTQYF TRBD2 TRBJ2-5 TRBV19 .
TGTGCCAGCAGTCCCCTTCTACCGGGACACTCAAACTACGAGCAGTACTTC CASSPLLPGHSNYEQYF . TRBJ2-7 TRBV27 .
TGTGCCGGCAGTCCAGCCGACGTGGGGGCTAAGGGCTATGGCTACACCTTC CAGSPADVGAKGYGYTF . TRBJ1-2 TRBV28 .
TGCGCCAGCAGCACCTATGACTACCTCATAAGCACAGATACGCAGTATTTT CASSTYDYLISTDTQYF . TRBJ2-3 TRBV5-1 .
TGTGCCAGCAGCTTAGGGCTAGCGGGAGTACGTTTCTACAATGAGCAGTTCTTC CASSLGLAGVRFYNEQFF TRBD2 TRBJ2-1 TRBV11-2 .
TGTGCCAGCAGCCAAGTATTCCCGTTGCAGTACTTC CASSQVFPLQYF . TRBJ2-7 TRBV14 .
TGTGCCAGCAGTTACTTTGGCGGGAGGGACAATGAGCAGTTCTTC CASSYFGGRDNEQFF TRBD2 TRBJ2-1 TRBV6-6 .
TGTGCCAGCAGCGGGAGGTCCTACAATGAGCAGTTCTTC CASSGRSYNEQFF TRBD2 TRBJ2-1 TRBV25-1 .
TGTGCCAGCAGGACGAGCGGGGGACTCTCCTACGAGCAGTACTTC CASRTSGGLSYEQYF TRBD2 TRBJ2-7 TRBV6-1 .
TGTGCCAGCAGCCCGGGAGGTAATGAGCAGTTCTTC CASSPGGNEQFF TRBD2 TRBJ2-1 TRBV7-2 once
TGTGCCAGCAGTGGGAAAGGGGTTTCTGGAAACACCATATATTTT CASSGKGVSGNTIYF . TRBJ1-3 TRBV6-1 few
TGTGCCAGCAGCCTGAGCAGGGTCGTCTACGAGCAGTACTTC CASSLSRVVYEQYF . TRBJ2-7 TRBV14 .
TGTGCCAGCAGTCCCCGGGACAGTAATTCACCCCTCCACTTT CASSPRDSNSPLHF TRBD1 TRBJ1-6 TRBV6-5 .
TGTGCCAGCTCAGATCGACAGGGGAGGGGGAACACTGAAGCTTTCTTT CASSDRQGRGNTEAFF TRBD1 TRBJ1-1 TRBV18 .
TGCAGCGTTGTATCAGGGGGCGAAGCCAAAAACATTCAGTACTTC CSVVSGGEAKNIQYF TRBD1 TRBJ2-4 TRBV29-1 .
TGTGCCAGCAGCCAACCCAGTGGAGCGGGAGAAGGTGGGGCCAACGTCCTGACTTTC CASSQPSGAGEGGANVLTF TRBD2 TRBJ2-6 TRBV4-2 .
TGTGCCAGCAGTTTGGGCAGGAGGACAACTAATGAAAAACTGTTTTTT CASSLGRRTTNEKLFF . TRBJ1-4 TRBV27 .
TGTGCCATCAGTGGGGGGCAGGGGGTGAGTGGTGGCTACACCTTC CAISGGQGVSGGYTF TRBD1 TRBJ1-2 TRBV10-3 few
TGCGCCAGCAATTGGGGGGTTACGGTCACTGAAGCTTTCTTT CASNWGVTVTEAFF . TRBJ1-1 TRBV5-1 .
TGTGCCAGCAGCTTCCGACAGGGGGCTTACGGGGAGCTGTTTTTT CASSFRQGAYGELFF TRBD1 TRBJ2-2 TRBV7-8 .
TGTGCCACCCTCCGTACTTACAGGGAGGGTGGCATAGATACGCAGTATTTT CATLRTYREGGIDTQYF . TRBJ2-3 TRBV15 .
TGCAGCGTTGAGGGAATAGGGGGCGGTAACTATGGCTACACCTTC CSVEGIGGGNYGYTF TRBD1 TRBJ1-2 TRBV29-1 .
TGTGCCAGCAGCTGGGCCCGGAGCGGAACCGGGGAGCTGTTTTTT CASSWARSGTGELFF . TRBJ2-2 TRBV13 .
TGTGCCAGCAGCCTGGACAGATTAGAGACCCAGTACTTC CASSLDRLETQYF . TRBJ2-5 TRBV5-4 .
TGTGCCAGCAGCTTAGCGCGGGACTACGAGCAGTACTTC CASSLARDYEQYF . TRBJ2-7 TRBV7-2 once
TGTGCCAGCAGCCCCAGAGGAAAGACCCAGTACTTC CASSPRGKTQYF . TRBJ2-5 TRBV7-6 .